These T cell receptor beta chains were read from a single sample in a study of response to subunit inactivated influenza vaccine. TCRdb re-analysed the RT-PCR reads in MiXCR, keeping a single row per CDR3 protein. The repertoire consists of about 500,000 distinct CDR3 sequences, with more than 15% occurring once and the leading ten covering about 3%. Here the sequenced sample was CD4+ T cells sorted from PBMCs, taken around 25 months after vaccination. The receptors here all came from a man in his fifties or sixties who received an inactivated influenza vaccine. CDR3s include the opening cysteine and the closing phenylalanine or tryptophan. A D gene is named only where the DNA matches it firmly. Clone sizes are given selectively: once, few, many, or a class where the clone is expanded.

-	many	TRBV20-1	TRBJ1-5	TGCAGTGCTACCGGTGGCAATCAGCCCCAGCATTTT	CSATGGNQPQHF
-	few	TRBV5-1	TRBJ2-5	TGCGCCAGCAGCCCCGGGACTCTTCAAGAGACCCAGTACTTC	CASSPGTLQETQYF
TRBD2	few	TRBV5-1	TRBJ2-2	TGCGCCAGCAGCCGGGACTACTACACCGGGGAGCTGTTTTTT	CASSRDYYTGELFF
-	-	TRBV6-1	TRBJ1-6	TGTGCCACAGGGCCCCAGGGCGCGGGTAATTCACCCCTCCACTTT	CATGPQGAGNSPLHF
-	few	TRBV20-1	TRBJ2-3	TGCAGTGCTAGGTTCCCAGGAACAGATACGCAGTATTTT	CSARFPGTDTQYF
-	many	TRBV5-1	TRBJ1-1	TGCGCCAGCAGCTTCGGACAGACAAACACTGAAGCTTTCTTT	CASSFGQTNTEAFF
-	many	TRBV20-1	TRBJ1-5	TGCAGTGCTAGAGAACGGGGCAGCTTCAATCAGCCCCAGCATTTT	CSARERGSFNQPQHF
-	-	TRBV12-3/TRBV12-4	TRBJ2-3	TGTGCCAGCAGTTCCCGCGGGGCTAGCACAGATACGCAGTATTTT	CASSSRGASTDTQYF
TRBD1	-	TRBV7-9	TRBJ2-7	TGTGCCAGCAGCGCCGAGGGGGCGCGAACATCCTACGAGCAGTACTTC	CASSAEGARTSYEQYF
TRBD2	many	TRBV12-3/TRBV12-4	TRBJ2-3	TGTGCCAGCAGTGCACGCGGGGGTGCCACAGATACGCAGTATTTT	CASSARGGATDTQYF
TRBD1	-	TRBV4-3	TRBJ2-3	TGCGCCAGCAGCCAACTCCAGACAGGGTGGCCCCCCACAGATACGCAGTATTTT	CASSQLQTGWPPTDTQYF
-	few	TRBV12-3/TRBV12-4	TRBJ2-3	TGTGCCAGCAGGGGGGTATCTAGCACAGATACGCAGTATTTT	CASRGVSSTDTQYF
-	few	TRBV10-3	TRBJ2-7	TGTGCCATCAGTGAAACAACAGGCGAGCAGTACTTC	CAISETTGEQYF
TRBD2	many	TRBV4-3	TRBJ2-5	TGCGCCAGCAGCCGGACTAGCGGAACCCAAGAGACCCAGTACTTC	CASSRTSGTQETQYF
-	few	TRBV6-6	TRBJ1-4	TGTGCCAGCACCAAAGGAAGGGAAAAACTGTTTTTT	CASTKGREKLFF
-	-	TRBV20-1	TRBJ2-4	TGCAGTGCTAGACATGATGGCTTATACATTCAGTACTTC	CSARHDGLYIQYF
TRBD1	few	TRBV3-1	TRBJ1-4	TGTGCCAGCAGCGTTTCGGGACAGTTTAATGAAAAACTGTTTTTT	CASSVSGQFNEKLFF
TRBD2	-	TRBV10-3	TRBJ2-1	TGTGCCATCAGCGCGCTAGCGGGAGAGCGGAATGAGCAGTTCTTC	CAISALAGERNEQFF
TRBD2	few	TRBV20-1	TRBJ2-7	TGCAGTGCTAGACTAGCGGGGGGGAGGAAGTACGAGCAGTACTTC	CSARLAGGRKYEQYF
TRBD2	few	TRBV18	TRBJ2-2	TGTGCCAGCTCACCCGACGTAGCGGGACCGAACACCGGGGAGCTGTTTTTT	CASSPDVAGPNTGELFF
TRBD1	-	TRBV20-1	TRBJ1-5	TGCAGTGCTCCAGCCAGGGGGCCGGGAGCCCAGCATTTT	CSAPARGPGAQHF
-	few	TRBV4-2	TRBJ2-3	TGTGCCAGCAGCCCTCTGGGACAACGAGGCCCAGATACGCAGTATTTT	CASSPLGQRGPDTQYF
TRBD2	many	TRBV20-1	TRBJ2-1	TGCAGTGCTTACTCCGGACTAGCGGGGGGGACTGAGCAGTTCTTC	CSAYSGLAGGTEQFF
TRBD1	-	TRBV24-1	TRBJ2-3	TGTGCCTCCGACAGGGGGGATACGCAGTATTTT	CASDRGDTQYF
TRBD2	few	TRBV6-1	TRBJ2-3	TGTGCCAGCAGGGTAGCGGGGGGGGCAGATACGCAGTATTTT	CASRVAGGADTQYF
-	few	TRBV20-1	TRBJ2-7	TGCAGTGCTAGAGGATTCCGGGACGCCTCATTAATTGAGCAGTACTTC	CSARGFRDASLIEQYF
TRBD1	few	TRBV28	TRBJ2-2	TGTGCCAGCAGTCCGGGACAGAGGTCCGGGGAGCTGTTTTTT	CASSPGQRSGELFF
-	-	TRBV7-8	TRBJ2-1	TGTGCCAGCACCCGAGGATTCTCCTACAATGAGCAGTTCTTC	CASTRGFSYNEQFF
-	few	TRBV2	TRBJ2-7	TGTGCCAGCAGTGAATGGGAGCAGTACTTC	CASSEWEQYF
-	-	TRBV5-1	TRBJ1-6	TGCGCCAGCAGACCTGACAGGAGCTCCTATAATTCACCCCTCCACTTT	CASRPDRSSYNSPLHF
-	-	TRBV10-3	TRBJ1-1	TGTGCCATCACCTTGGACAAGAACACTGAAGCTTTCTTT	CAITLDKNTEAFF
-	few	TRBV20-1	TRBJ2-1	TGCAGTGCTAGGTCGGCCGCCCTGCGGGAGCAGTTCTTC	CSARSAALREQFF
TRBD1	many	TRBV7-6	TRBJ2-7	TGTGCCAGCAGCTTAGCTGTACAGGGGTACGAGCAGTACTTC	CASSLAVQGYEQYF
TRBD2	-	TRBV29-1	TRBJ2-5	TGCAGCGGGAGCGGGGCACAAGAGACCCAGTACTTC	CSGSGAQETQYF
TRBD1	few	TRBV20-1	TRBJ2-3	TGCAGTGCGGGACAGGCCCTCACAGATACGCAGTATTTT	CSAGQALTDTQYF
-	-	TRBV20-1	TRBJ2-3	TGCAGTGCTAGGTCGATGGGATACCGCACAGATACGCAGTATTTT	CSARSMGYRTDTQYF
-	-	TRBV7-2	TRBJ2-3	TGTGCCAGCAGCTTAGCGGGACTCCAGGGGGCAGATACGCAGTATTTT	CASSLAGLQGADTQYF
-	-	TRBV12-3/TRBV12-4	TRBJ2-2	TGTGCCAGCACACTCCAGAGTCCCGGGGAGCTGTTTTTT	CASTLQSPGELFF
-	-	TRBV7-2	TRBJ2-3	TGTGCCAGCAGGCGCCCGGGACTGAGCACAGATACGCAGTATTTT	CASRRPGLSTDTQYF
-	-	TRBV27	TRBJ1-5	TGTGCCAGCAGTCCGAACAGGAATAGCAATCAGCCCCAGCATTTT	CASSPNRNSNQPQHF